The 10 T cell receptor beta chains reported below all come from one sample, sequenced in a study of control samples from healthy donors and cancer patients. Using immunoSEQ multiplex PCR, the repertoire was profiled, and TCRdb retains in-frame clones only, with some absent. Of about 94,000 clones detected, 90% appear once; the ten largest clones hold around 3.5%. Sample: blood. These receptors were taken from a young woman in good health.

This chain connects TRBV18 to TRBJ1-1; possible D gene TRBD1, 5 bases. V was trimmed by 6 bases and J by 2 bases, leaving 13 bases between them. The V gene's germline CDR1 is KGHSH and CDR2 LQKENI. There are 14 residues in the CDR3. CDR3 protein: CASSQGRLNTEAFF. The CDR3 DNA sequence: TGTGCCAGCTCCCAGGGACGCCTAAACACTGAAGCTTTCTTT.

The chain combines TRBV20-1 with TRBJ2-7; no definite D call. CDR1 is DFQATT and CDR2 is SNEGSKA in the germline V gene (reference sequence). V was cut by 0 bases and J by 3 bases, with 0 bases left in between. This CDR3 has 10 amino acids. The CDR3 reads CSARDYEQYF. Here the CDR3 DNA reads TGCAGTGCTAGAGACTACGAGCAGTACTTC.

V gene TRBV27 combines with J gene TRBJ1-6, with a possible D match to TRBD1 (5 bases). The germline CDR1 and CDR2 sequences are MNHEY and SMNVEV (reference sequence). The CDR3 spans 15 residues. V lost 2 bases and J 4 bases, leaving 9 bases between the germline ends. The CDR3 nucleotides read TGTGCCAGCAGTTTAATAGGGGTTTATAATTCACCCCTCCACTTT. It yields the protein CASSLIGVYNSPLHF.

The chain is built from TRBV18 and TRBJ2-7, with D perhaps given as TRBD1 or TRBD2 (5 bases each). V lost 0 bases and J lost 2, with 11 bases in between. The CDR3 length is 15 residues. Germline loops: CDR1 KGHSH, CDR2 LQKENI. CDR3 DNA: TGTGCCAGCTCACCACCCCGGGACCGACCCTACGAGCAGTACTTC. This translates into CASSPPRDRPYEQYF.

CDR3 DNA: TGTGCCAGTAGTACGGGACTCTCCCCAAATACGCAGTATTTT. Its protein product is CASSTGLSPNTQYF. The chain links TRBV19 to TRBJ2-3; possibly TRBD2 for D (6 bases). Germline V CDR1 and CDR2: LNHDA, SQIVND (reference sequence). V was pared by 4 bases and J by 7 bases, with 15 bases between. There are 14 residues in the CDR3.

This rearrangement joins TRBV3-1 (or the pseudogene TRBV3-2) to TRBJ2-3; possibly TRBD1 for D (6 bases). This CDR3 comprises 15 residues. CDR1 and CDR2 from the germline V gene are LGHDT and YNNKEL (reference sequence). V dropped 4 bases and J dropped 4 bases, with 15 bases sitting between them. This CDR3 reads CASSRKMGAADTQYF. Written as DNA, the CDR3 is TGTGCCAGCAGCCGTAAAATGGGGGCGGCAGATACGCAGTATTTT.

CDR3 DNA: TGTGCCAGCAGTACCGAGGGACAGGGATCGTCACCCCTCCACTTT. Translation gives CASSTEGQGSSPLHF. The chain recombines TRBV6-5 with TRBJ1-6; 9 positions match TRBD1. Germline V CDR1 and CDR2: MNHEY, SVGAGI. V was pared by 5 bases and J by 10 bases, with 9 bases of the junction left unmatched. The CDR3 runs to 15 residues.

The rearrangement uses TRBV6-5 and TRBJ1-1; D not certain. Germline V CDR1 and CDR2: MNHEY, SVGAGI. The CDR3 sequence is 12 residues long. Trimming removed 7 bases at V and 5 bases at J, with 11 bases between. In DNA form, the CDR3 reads TGTGCCAGCACTAGAGTCGGTACTGAAGCTTTCTTT. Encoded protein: CASTRVGTEAFF.

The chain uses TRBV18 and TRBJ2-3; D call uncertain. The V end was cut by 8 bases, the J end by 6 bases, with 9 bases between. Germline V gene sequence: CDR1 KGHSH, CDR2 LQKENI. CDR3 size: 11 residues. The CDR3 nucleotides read TGTGCCAGCGCTGAGTGGGATACGCAGTATTTT. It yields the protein CASAEWDTQYF.

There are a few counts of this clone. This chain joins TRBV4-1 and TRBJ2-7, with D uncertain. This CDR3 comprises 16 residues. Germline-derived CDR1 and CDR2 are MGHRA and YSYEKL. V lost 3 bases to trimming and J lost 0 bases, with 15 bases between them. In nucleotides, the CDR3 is TGCGCCAGCAGCCATATAGAGTCTAGTGTCTCCTACGAGCAGTACTTC. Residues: CASSHIESSVSYEQYF.